This TCR beta chain was observed in a study of blood T cell repertoires in COVID-19 (TCRdb year 2020). Concerning the study at large: The collaborator samples originated in the United States, Italy and Spain and spanned the acute and convalescent phases of COVID-19. The prospective study material was composed of cDNA or gDNA derived from T cells, B-cell-depleted T cells, or PBMCs. Deeply sampled blood TCRbeta repertoires from subjects exposed to, actively infected with, or recovered from COVID-19 were included in the dataset. A freely available public database, intended as a resource for researchers studying the immune response to SARS-CoV-2, is where the repertoires were released. The samples were drawn from the first 160 participants of the ongoing ImmuneRACE study and from 1,254 subjects provided by 6 global collaborators. The sample metadata nearly always contained a de-identified subject ID, COVID-19 status, age in years and sex. Where available, HLA class I and class II types were obtained from metadata supplied by the sample provider rather than from assay-based typing. The full study reports these points: Clinical and demographic metadata were provided uncurated, with the amount varying by source and participant.

The CDR1 and CDR2 encoded by the germline V gene are MNHEY and SVGAGI. Trimming at the junction amounts to 5 bases on V and 8 bases on J, and the germline ends lie 12 bases apart. The CDR3 measures 13 amino acids from cysteine to phenylalanine. Only the CDR3 portion is preserved as DNA: 39 bases, with reading frame beginning at the first base. As to this clone: It lacks a known antigen. No clone much larger than this one lies a single base away; base qualities are absent.

Collaborating institutions collected whole blood in K2EDTA tubes following their own protocols. For TCRbeta analysis, collaborators shipped samples in one of three forms: frozen whole blood, isolated PBMCs, or DNA extracted from either of those sample types. TCRbeta CDR3 regions were amplified from genomic DNA using the immunoSEQ Assay, a bias-controlled multiplex PCR. Per the authors' processing: Nucleated cell counts per sample were estimated from amplification of reference gene primers within the assay. To quantify the absolute abundance of each unique TCRbeta CDR3 rearrangement, sequence reads were collapsed and filtered. Productive Simpson clonality was computed per sample as the square root of Simpson's diversity index over productive rearrangements. Not all clones reach the TCRdb copy of this immuneACCESS table, which keeps in-frame sequences only. Checked studies attribute under half of the gap to unresolved V genes and leave the rest unexplained. From that table come the V and J calls and clone size; the DNA was used to work out D and trimming. The sample table lists about 70,000 clones, about 68% of them with a count of one. Approximately 40% of the sample rests with the top ten.

The rearrangement combines TRBV6-5 with TRBJ1-4, and the D gene may be TRBD1, 5 bases matching. The specimen sequenced was peripheral blood. This clonotype originated in a woman aged 65 to 85 with acute or convalescent COVID-19. The CDR3 reads as follows: CASSPRAGEKLFF. The base sequence is TGTGCCAGCAGTCCCAGGGCGGGGGAAAAACTGTTTTTT.